Reported below is one T cell receptor (beta chain). This entry is derived from a study of control samples from healthy donors and cancer patients. The V gene's germline CDR1 is LGHNT and CDR2 FRNRAP. Trimming left V 1 base short and J 5 bases short, with 10 bases between. The CDR3 length is 14 residues. Assay: immunoSEQ multiplex PCR; the TCRdb copy retains only in-frame clones and omits some. The data show roughly 150,000 clones, with 93% seen just once and under 2.5% held by the top ten. This chain uses TRBV12-5 with TRBJ2-3, with D maybe TRBD2 (6 bases). This receptor was taken from a man aged 45-65 years in good health. The sequenced sample consisted of blood. The CDR3 nucleotides read TGTGCTAGTGGTTTGGGGCAGGGAGGAGATACGCAGTATTTT. It encodes CASGLGQGGDTQYF.